This T cell receptor beta chain was captured in a study of cytomegalovirus exposure and HLA in healthy donors. Study findings and constraints: According to a later analysis, TCR clusters from the first cohort tended to co-occur in the roughly 120 validation repertoires. It was reportedly the case that the classifier diagnosed cytomegalovirus status with high specificity and sensitivity. Investigators reported 150 to 200 TCR beta chains as tied to cytomegalovirus.

Looked up from germline, CDR1 is KGHSH and CDR2 is LQKENI. This CDR3 comprises 15 residues. V dropped 3 bases and J dropped 4 bases, with 13 bases sitting between them. This table comes from immunoSEQ multiplex PCR, and its TCRdb copy is limited to in-frame clones, with some not included. The sample has 65,000 to 90,000 clones; about 95% are singletons. Notes on this clone: Its target is unknown.

The origin of this receptor is a man younger than 30 in good health and CMV-seronegative. The rearrangement links TRBV18 to TRBJ1-3, with D unresolved. Sequencing was performed on PBMCs. This CDR3 reads CASSPGEGRGNTIYF. CDR3 nucleotides: TGTGCCAGCTCACCTGGAGAAGGTCGCGGAAACACCATATATTTT.